Listed here are 2 T cell receptor beta chains from one sample, sequenced in a study of spatial heterogeneity in lung cancer. Sample time point: sample taken at primary tumor resection. Whole RNA from tumor, nontumor lung or frozen PBMC was sequenced unsorted. TCRdb passed the 5' RACE reads through MiXCR, listing each CDR3 protein once. This table has about 38,000 distinct CDR3 sequences, approximately 6.3% appearing once. The sequenced sample was PBMCs, obtained at surgery. These receptors all stem from a male donor with early-stage non-small cell lung cancer.

This clonotype was detected ten times or more. The gene calls are TRBV28 and TRBJ2-1; D unresolved. V dropped 2 bases and J dropped 0 bases, with 11 bases sitting between them. This CDR3 has 16 residues. CDR1 is MDHEN, CDR2 SYDVKM, per germline. The CDR3 sequence: CASSLEVGHSYNEQFF. Here the CDR3 DNA reads TGTGCCAGCAGTTTAGAGGTAGGCCACTCCTACAATGAGCAGTTCTTC.

This clonotype was detected many times. The chain combines TRBV4-3 with TRBJ1-1; D gene ambiguous. The CDR3 length is 19 residues. Germline loops: CDR1 LGHNA, CDR2 YSLEER. V was pared by 0 bases and J by 4 bases, with 24 bases between. CDR3 bases: TGCGCCAGCAGCCAAGAACCCCCTCAAGGGAGAAGGCGGAGCACTGAAGCTTTCTTT. It specifies CASSQEPPQGRRRSTEAFF.